The 11 T cell receptor beta chains reported below all come from one sample, sequenced in a study of T cell responses to AZD1222 COVID-19 vaccine. TCRdb's table, derived via immunoSEQ multiplex PCR, lists solely in-frame clones and lacks some. The table lists approximately 200,000 clones, 91% of them singletons. The sequenced sample was peripheral blood, obtained 28 days after the second AZD1222 dose. These receptor sequences come from an adult who received the AZD1222 COVID-19 vaccine.

The J gene is TRBJ2-7, the V gene TRBV6-5; unclear D gene. CDR1 MNHEY and CDR2 SVGAGI come from the germline V gene. CDR3 size: 13 residues. The V and J ends lost 2 bases and 4 bases respectively, with 9 bases between them. The DNA of the CDR3 is TGTGCCAGCAGTTACCTTTTAGAGTACGAGCAGTACTTC. Translating it yields CASSYLLEYEQYF.

In its sample, this clone was seen a few times. The chain recombines TRBV7-9 with TRBJ2-3; 10 bases align to TRBD2. Losses at the gene ends were 5 bases for V and 2 bases for J; bases not matched to a gene: 4. CDR3 length: 15 amino acids. The germline CDR1 and CDR2 sequences are SEHNR and FQNEAQ (reference sequence). CDR3 protein: CASSPGLADTDTQYF. As DNA, the CDR3 is TGTGCCAGCAGCCCAGGACTAGCGGACACAGATACGCAGTATTTT.

The CDR3 loop is CASSLRSEPKLADTQYF. As DNA, the CDR3 is TGTGCCAGCAGCTTAAGGTCAGAACCGAAATTGGCAGATACGCAGTATTTT. V gene TRBV7-9 combines with J gene TRBJ2-3; D unresolved. V was clipped by 2 bases and J by 4 bases, with 19 bases between them. The CDR3 runs 17 residues. Looked up from germline, CDR1 is SEHNR and CDR2 is FQNEAQ (reference sequence). Based on the CDR3 plus reference TRBV7-9 and TRBJ2-3, the full variable domain is DTGVSQNPRHKITKRGQNVTFRCDPISEHNRLYWYRQTLGQGPEFLTYFQNEAQLEKSRLLSDRFSAERPKGSFSTLEIQRTEQGDSAMYLCASSLRSEPKLADTQYFGPGTRLTVL.

The CDR3 here is CASSRRGETEAFF. The CDR3, as DNA: TGTGCCAGCAGCCGCAGGGGGGAGACTGAAGCTTTCTTT. The chain uses TRBV11-2 and TRBJ1-1, with 7 bases identical to TRBD1. Germline CDR1 and CDR2: SGHAT and FQNNGV. The CDR3 covers 13 residues. The J segment lost 5 bases and the V segment lost 5 bases, leaving 5 bases of the junction unmatched.

The chain links TRBV6-2 or TRBV6-3 to TRBJ2-5; D ambiguous. CDR3 size: 16 residues. V was shortened by 6 bases and J by 2 bases, with 19 bases between the two germline ends. Germline CDR1 and CDR2: MNHEY and SVGEGT. The CDR3 nucleotides are TGTGCCAGCAGCCGCGACCACCTAGTTTTTCAAGAGACCCAGTACTTC. It translates to CASSRDHLVFQETQYF.

This CDR3 reads CASSVDGEGTGELFF. Written as DNA, the CDR3 is TGTGCCAGCAGCGTAGATGGGGAGGGCACCGGGGAGCTGTTTTTT. The V gene is TRBV9, the J gene TRBJ2-2; 7 positions agree with TRBD2. In germline, CDR1 is SGDLS, CDR2 YYNGEE. J was trimmed by 4 bases and V by 0 bases; bases with no gene match: 3. This CDR3 has 15 amino acids.

This chain links TRBV28 with TRBJ1-5; D is unresolved. V lost 3 bases, J lost 0 bases, and 3 bases lay in between. CDR1 and CDR2 (germline): MDHEN, SYDVKM. The CDR3 consists of 13 residues. In DNA, the CDR3 is TGTGCCAGCAGTTTCGCTAGCAATCAGCCCCAGCATTTT. This gives the protein CASSFASNQPQHF. Based on the CDR3 plus reference TRBV28 and TRBJ1-5, the full variable domain is DVKVTQSSRYLVKRTGEKVFLECVQDMDHENMFWYRQDPGLGLRLIYFSYDVKMKEKGDIPEGYSVSREKKERFSLILESASTNQTSMYLCASSFASNQPQHFGDGTRLSIL.

This clone has a single count. The chain uses TRBV5-5 and TRBJ2-2; D is undetermined. Looked up from germline, CDR1 is SGHKS and CDR2 is YYEKEE (reference sequence). V shed 0 bases and J shed 6 bases, with 6 bases lying between them. This CDR3 is built from 13 residues. CDR3 sequence reads: CASSLGAAGELFF. CDR3 sequence (DNA): TGTGCCAGCAGCTTGGGGGCCGCCGGGGAGCTGTTTTTT.

The chain links TRBV30 to TRBJ1-6; D not resolved. V gave up 2 bases and J gave up 8 bases, with 13 bases separating them. This CDR3 region has 14 residues. The germline V gene encodes CDR1 GTSNPN and CDR2 SVGIG (reference sequence). The CDR3 DNA sequence: TGTGCCTGGAGTCTTGGCTATATGGATTCACCCCTCCACTTT. Translating gives CAWSLGYMDSPLHF.

This chain joins TRBV7-2 and TRBJ2-2, with D perhaps TRBD1 (5 bases). CDR1 and CDR2 from the germline V gene are SGHTA and FQGNSA. The V end lost 6 bases, the J end lost 5 bases, and 16 bases lay between the germline ends. The CDR3 is 15 amino acids. CDR3 DNA sequence: TGTGCCAGCAGTCCTGGTGGGGCCGGGACCGGGGAGCTGTTTTTT. The encoded protein is CASSPGGAGTGELFF.

The V and J genes are TRBV7-2 and TRBJ1-4; D might be TRBD1 (5 bases). Between the trimmed V and J ends, which lost 7 bases and 8 bases, there was a span of 20 bases. This CDR3 has 15 amino acids. In germline, CDR1 is SGHTA, CDR2 FQGNSA. The CDR3 here is CASTRPGVGGEKLFF. The CDR3, as DNA: TGTGCCAGCACCCGCCCGGGGGTGGGAGGGGAAAAACTGTTTTTT.